This TCR beta chain is from a study of blood T cell repertoires in COVID-19. Study-wide context: PBMCs, B-cell-depleted T cells, or T cells provided the cDNA or gDNA that made up the material.

Enrolment of Seattle patients took place during active infection, and they were followed longitudinally. In the authors' methods: By means of reference gene primer amplification, nucleated cell counts were estimated. Generated by immunoSEQ multiplex PCR, the TCRdb table keeps only in-frame clones and is missing some. D and trimming come from the DNA, and the V and J calls and clone size come from that table. The table records over 150,000 clones, 80% to 90% of them present only once. Germline V lookup: CDR1 SGHTA, CDR2 FQGTGA. The V segment lost 10 bases and the J segment 5 bases; nucleotides outside the gene matches: 9. The CDR3 length is 14 residues.

V is TRBV7-3 and J is TRBJ2-3, with TRBD2 identical over 10 bases. This clonotype was obtained from a woman older than 75 with COVID-19, enrolled during active disease. Sequencing input: peripheral blood. In DNA form, the CDR3 reads TGTGCCACCAAGCGGGGGGGCCCTCTAGATACGCAGTATTTT. Translating it yields CATKRGGPLDTQYF.